This T cell receptor beta chain derives from a study of long-term antiretroviral therapy in people with HIV. Findings and limits, study-wide: There were no data on ART adherence, viral resistance or therapy changes, a gap that limits inferences about post-ART repertoire changes.

It was version v3.0 of the immunoSEQ assay that was run at survey level. Generated by immunoSEQ multiplex PCR, the TCRdb table keeps only in-frame clones and is missing some. Of roughly 33,000 clones in the sample, about 97% were seen once. The V gene's germline CDR1 is SGDLS and CDR2 YYNGEE. V lost 4 bases and J lost 7; bases outside the gene matches: 11. The CDR3 spans 15 residues. About this clone itself: Its antigen is undetermined.

This clonotype was obtained from a man younger than 40 with HIV. Sample: unsorted PBMCs, taken 6.9 years after starting antiretroviral therapy. This rearrangement joins TRBV9 to TRBJ2-7, with 10 bases matching TRBD2. The CDR3 protein is CASSPGAGGPGEQYF. CDR3 DNA sequence: TGTGCCAGCAGCCCCGGAGCGGGAGGGCCGGGGGAGCAGTACTTC.